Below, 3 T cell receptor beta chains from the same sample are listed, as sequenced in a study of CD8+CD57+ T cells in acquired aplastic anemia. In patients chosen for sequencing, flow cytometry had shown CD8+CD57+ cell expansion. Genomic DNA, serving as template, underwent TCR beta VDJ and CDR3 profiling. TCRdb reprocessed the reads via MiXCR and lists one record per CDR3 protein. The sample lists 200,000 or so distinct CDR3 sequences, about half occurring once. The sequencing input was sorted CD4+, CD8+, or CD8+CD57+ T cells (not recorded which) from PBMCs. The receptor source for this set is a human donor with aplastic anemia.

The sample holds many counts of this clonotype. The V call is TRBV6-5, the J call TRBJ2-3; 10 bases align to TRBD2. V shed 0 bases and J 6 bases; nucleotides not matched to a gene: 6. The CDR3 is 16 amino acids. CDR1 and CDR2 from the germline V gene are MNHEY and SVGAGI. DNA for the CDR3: TGTGCCAGCAGTTACTCCCCTAGCGGGGGCCTTGATACGCAGTATTTT. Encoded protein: CASSYSPSGGLDTQYF.

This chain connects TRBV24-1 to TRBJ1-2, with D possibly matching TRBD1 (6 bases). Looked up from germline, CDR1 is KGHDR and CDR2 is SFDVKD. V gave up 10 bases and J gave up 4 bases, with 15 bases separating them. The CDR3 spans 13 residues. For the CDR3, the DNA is TGTGCCACGGCCAGTTGGGGGGCCTATGGCTACACCTTC. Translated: CATASWGAYGYTF.

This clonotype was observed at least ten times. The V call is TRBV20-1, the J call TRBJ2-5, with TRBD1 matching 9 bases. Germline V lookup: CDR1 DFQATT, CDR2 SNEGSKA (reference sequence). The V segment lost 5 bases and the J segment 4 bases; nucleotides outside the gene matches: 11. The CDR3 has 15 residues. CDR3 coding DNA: TGCAGTGCTCGCCGAATGACAGGGGGAGGAGAGACCCAGTACTTC. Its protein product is CSARRMTGGGETQYF.